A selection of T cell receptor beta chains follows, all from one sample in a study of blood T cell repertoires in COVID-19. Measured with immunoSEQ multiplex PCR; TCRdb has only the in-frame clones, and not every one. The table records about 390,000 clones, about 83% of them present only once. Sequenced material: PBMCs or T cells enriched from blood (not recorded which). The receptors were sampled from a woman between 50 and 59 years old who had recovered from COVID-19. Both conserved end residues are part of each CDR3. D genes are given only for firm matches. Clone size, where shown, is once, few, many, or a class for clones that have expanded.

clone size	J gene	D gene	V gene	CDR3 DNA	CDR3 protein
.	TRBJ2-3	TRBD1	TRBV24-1	TGTGCCACCAGTGACCCCACAGGGGCCGGCACAGATACGCAGTATTTT	CATSDPTGAGTDTQYF
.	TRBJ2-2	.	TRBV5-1	TGCGCCAGCAGCTTGGGAGAGCTCGCGGACGGGGAGCTGTTTTTT	CASSLGELADGELFF
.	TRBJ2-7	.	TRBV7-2	TGTGCCAGCAGCCCGTTAGTATACGAGCAGTACTTC	CASSPLVYEQYF
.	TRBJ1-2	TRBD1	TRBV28	TGTGCCACTGGACAGGGGAGATCCTATGGCTACACCTTC	CATGQGRSYGYTF
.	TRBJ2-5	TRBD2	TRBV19	TGTGCCAGTAATCGGAATCCAGCGGGGGGCCAAGAGACCCAGTACTTC	CASNRNPAGGQETQYF
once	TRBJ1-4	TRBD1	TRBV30	TGTGCCCTGGCCGGGACAGGGGCCGGGGAACTGTTTTTT	CALAGTGAGELFF
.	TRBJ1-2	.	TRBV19	TGTGCCAGTAGTAAACGCGGGAACTATGGCTACACCTTC	CASSKRGNYGYTF
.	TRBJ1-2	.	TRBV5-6	TGTGCCAGCAGCCAGCGAATTATCCGCGCGGCCTATGGCTACACCTTC	CASSQRIIRAAYGYTF
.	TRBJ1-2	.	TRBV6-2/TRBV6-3	TGTGCCAGCAGCCGCGTACCAACAGGGACCTATGGCTACACCTTC	CASSRVPTGTYGYTF
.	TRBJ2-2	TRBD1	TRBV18	TGTGCCAGCTCTCCACCCGTGGGGACAGGGCGGACCGGGGAGCTGTTTTTT	CASSPPVGTGRTGELFF
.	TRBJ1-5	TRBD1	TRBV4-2	TGTGCCAGCAGCCAAGCACAGGGGGAGGCAAATCAGCCCCAGCATTTT	CASSQAQGEANQPQHF
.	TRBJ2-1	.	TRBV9	TGTGCCAGCAGCGTAGGTGGCGGTCACAATGAGCAGTTCTTC	CASSVGGGHNEQFF
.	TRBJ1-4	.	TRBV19	TGTGCCAGTAGTAGGAGGACAGCAACTAATGAAAAACTGTTTTTT	CASSRRTATNEKLFF
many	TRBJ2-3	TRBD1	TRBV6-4	TGTGCCAGCAGTGACGGACAGGGGGCAGATACGCAGTATTTT	CASSDGQGADTQYF
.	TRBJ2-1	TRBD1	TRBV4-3	TGCGCCAGCAGCCAAGGAATCAGGGGGAACATCTACAATGAGCAGTTCTTC	CASSQGIRGNIYNEQFF
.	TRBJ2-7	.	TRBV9	TGTGCCAGCAGCGTAGAGGTGGGGAGCTCCTACGAGCAGTACTTC	CASSVEVGSSYEQYF
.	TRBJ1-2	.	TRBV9	TGTGCCAGCAGCGTAGGGGGAGGGGACTATGGCTACACCTTC	CASSVGGGDYGYTF
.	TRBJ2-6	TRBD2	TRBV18	TGTGCCAGCTCACCGGATCGGGGGGGACCCCCCTCCGGGGCCAACGTCCTGACTTTC	CASSPDRGGPPSGANVLTF
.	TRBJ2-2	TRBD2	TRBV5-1	TGCGCCAGCAGCGCGACAATACTAGCGGGGGGGAGCACCGGGGAGCTGTTTTTT	CASSATILAGGSTGELFF
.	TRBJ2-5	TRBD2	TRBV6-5	TGTGCCAGCAGGGGGGGACTAGTTCAAGAGACCCAGTACTTC	CASRGGLVQETQYF
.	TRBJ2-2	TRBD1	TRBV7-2	TGTGCCAGCAGCTTAAGTTTAGGGACAGGGTCCGGGGAGCTGTTTTTT	CASSLSLGTGSGELFF
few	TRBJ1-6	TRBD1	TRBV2	TGTGCCAGCAGTGTTTCCGGGACAGATAATTCACCCCTCCACTTT	CASSVSGTDNSPLHF
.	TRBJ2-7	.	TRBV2	TGTGCCAGCTCCCGTACCAGGGTACCCTACGAGCAGTACTTC	CASSRTRVPYEQYF
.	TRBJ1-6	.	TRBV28	TGTGCCAGCAGTTACGTTCGGTCCTCCTATAATTCACCCCTCCACTTT	CASSYVRSSYNSPLHF
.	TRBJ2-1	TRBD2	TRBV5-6	TGTGCCAGCAGCTTGGGAGCGGGGGGGAAAACCGGTGAGCAGTTCTTC	CASSLGAGGKTGEQFF
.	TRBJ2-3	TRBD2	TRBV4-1	TGCGCCAGCAGCCCCGGGGGGGCTAAAGGCACAGATACGCAGTATTTT	CASSPGGAKGTDTQYF
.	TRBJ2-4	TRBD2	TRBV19	TGTGCCAGCCGTGGGGGGGTTAAGAACATTCAGTACTTC	CASRGGVKNIQYF
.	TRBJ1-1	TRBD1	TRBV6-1	TGTGCCAGCAGTGATAGGGGGCTCGGGAACACTGAAGCTTTCTTT	CASSDRGLGNTEAFF
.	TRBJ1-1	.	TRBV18	TGTGCCAGCTCACCAACAGTTGTGGGGAACACTGAAGCTTTCTTT	CASSPTVVGNTEAFF
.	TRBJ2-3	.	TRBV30	TGTGCCTGGAGTGTAGGAGGGCGCGGGGATACGCAGTATTTT	CAWSVGGRGDTQYF
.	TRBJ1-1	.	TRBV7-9	TGTGCCACCTCGGGGAGGAGGAACACTGAAGCTTTCTTT	CATSGRRNTEAFF
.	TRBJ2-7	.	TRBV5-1	TGCGCCAGCAGCTTTGAGGGGGACGTATTCTCCTACGAGCAGTACTTC	CASSFEGDVFSYEQYF
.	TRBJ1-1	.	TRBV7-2	TGTGCCAGCAGCCCGGGGGGTCGGGGAGGTCCAATGAACACTGAAGCTTTCTTT	CASSPGGRGGPMNTEAFF
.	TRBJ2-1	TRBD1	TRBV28	TGTGCCAGCAGTGCCATGGGACAGGGGGCCTACAATGAGCAGTTCTTC	CASSAMGQGAYNEQFF
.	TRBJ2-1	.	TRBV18	TGTGCCAGCTCACCAGATCCGGTTTTGAATGAGCAGTTCTTC	CASSPDPVLNEQFF
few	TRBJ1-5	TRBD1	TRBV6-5	TGTGCCAGCAGCTCGACAGGGGGCAATCAGCCCCAGCATTTT	CASSSTGGNQPQHF
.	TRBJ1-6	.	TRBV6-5	TGTGCCAGCAGGAAAGAAGGGGGTTCACCCCTCCACTTT	CASRKEGGSPLHF
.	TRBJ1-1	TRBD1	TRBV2	TGTGCCAGTCGACAGGGAGAGGCCACTGAAGCTTTCTTT	CASRQGEATEAFF
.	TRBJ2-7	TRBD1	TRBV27	TGTGCCAGCACCTCGGGACAGGGGGTGTACGAGCAGTACTTC	CASTSGQGVYEQYF
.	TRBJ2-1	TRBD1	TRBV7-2	TGTGCCAGCGTACCCCGGGACAGCACCAATGAGCAGTTCTTC	CASVPRDSTNEQFF
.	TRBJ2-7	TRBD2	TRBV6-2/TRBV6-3	TGTGCCAGCAGTTACTCGCGGCGGGGGGGCCTCCACGAGCAGTACTTC	CASSYSRRGGLHEQYF
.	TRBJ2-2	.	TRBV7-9	TGTGCCAGCACTATAAGGCCAGGTACCGGGGAGCTGTTTTTT	CASTIRPGTGELFF
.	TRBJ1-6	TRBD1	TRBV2	TGTGCCAGCATCTCAGGACAGGGTGTTAATTCACCCCTCCACTTT	CASISGQGVNSPLHF
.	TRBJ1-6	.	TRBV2	TGTGCCAGCAGTGTGGGGAGCTCCTATAATTCACCCCTCCACTTT	CASSVGSSYNSPLHF
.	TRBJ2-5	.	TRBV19	TGTGCCAGTAGTATTCCAGGGGTGGAGACCCAGTACTTC	CASSIPGVETQYF
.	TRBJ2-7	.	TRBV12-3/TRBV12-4	TGTGCCAGCAGCAGGAGGTTCTACTACGAGCAGTACTTC	CASSRRFYYEQYF
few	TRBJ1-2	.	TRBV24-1	TGTGCCACCAGTGGACCCACAGCTAACTATGGCTACACCTTC	CATSGPTANYGYTF
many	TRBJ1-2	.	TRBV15	TGTGCCACCAGCGCTTCAGGGTCTAACTATGGCTACACCTTC	CATSASGSNYGYTF
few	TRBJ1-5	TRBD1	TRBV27	TGTGCCAGCAGTTTATTGGGACAGGGGGCTTCTGGGCAGCCCCAGCATTTT	CASSLLGQGASGQPQHF
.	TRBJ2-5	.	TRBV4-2	TGTGCCAGCAGCCAAGGTAGTGGGAGGGAGACCCAGTACTTC	CASSQGSGRETQYF
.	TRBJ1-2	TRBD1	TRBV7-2	TGTGCCAGCAGCCGGTCCGGGACAGGGGGCTATGGCTACACCTTC	CASSRSGTGGYGYTF
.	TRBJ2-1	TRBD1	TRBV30	TGTGCCTGGAGTCGAACAGGGGTAGGGTCCTACAATGAGCAGTTCTTC	CAWSRTGVGSYNEQFF
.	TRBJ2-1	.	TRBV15	TGTGCCACCAGCACCTTCCCTCTGGCACAGCAACATTTAATTAATGAGCAGTTCTTC	CATSTFPLAQQHLINEQFF
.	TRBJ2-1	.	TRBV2	TGTGCCAGCAGTGAGCGGTCTGCATTTAACAATGAGCAGTTCTTC	CASSERSAFNNEQFF
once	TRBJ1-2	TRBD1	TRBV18	TGTGCCAGCTCACCTCAGGGGGCGAACGACGGCTACACCTTC	CASSPQGANDGYTF
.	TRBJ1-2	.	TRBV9	TGTGCCAGCAGCGTACGGGGGGCTCTTAACTATGGCTACACCTTC	CASSVRGALNYGYTF
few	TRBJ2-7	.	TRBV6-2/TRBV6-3	TGTGCCAGCAGTTACAAGGACTATTACTACGAGCAGTACTTC	CASSYKDYYYEQYF
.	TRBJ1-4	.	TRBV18	TGTGCCAGCTCAGCTTTACCTGACAGATATAATGAAAAACTGTTTTTT	CASSALPDRYNEKLFF